These T cell receptor beta chains were read from a single sample in a study of shared clonotypes between healthy human individuals. Assay used: immunoSEQ multiplex PCR; TCRdb lists only in-frame clones, some missing. The sample yields 450,000 to 600,000 clones, 79% seen once. Sequencing input: PBMCs. These receptors originate from a middle-aged woman in good health. Some clones in this sample may be carry-over from other donors' samples. Both conserved end residues are part of each CDR3. A D gene is named only where the DNA matches it firmly. A clone size is listed for some rows: how often the clone was seen (once, few, many), or a class if it is expanded.

d_gene: .
v_gene: TRBV11-3
j_gene: TRBJ2-7
abundance: .
CDR3aa: CASSSGGYEQYF
CDR3nt: TGTGCCAGCAGCTCGGGTGGTTACGAGCAGTACTTC

d_gene: .
v_gene: TRBV29-1
j_gene: TRBJ1-4
abundance: many
CDR3aa: CSVEPIGGNEKLFF
CDR3nt: TGCAGCGTTGAGCCGATAGGTGGAAATGAAAAACTGTTTTTT

d_gene: TRBD1
v_gene: TRBV10-3
j_gene: TRBJ2-7
abundance: .
CDR3aa: CAISERGGAEYF
CDR3nt: TGTGCCATCAGTGAGCGAGGGGGCGCTGAATACTTC

d_gene: TRBD2
v_gene: TRBV11-2
j_gene: TRBJ2-2
abundance: .
CDR3aa: CASSRGVLSAGERTGELFF
CDR3nt: TGTGCCAGCAGCCGGGGTGTGTTATCAGCGGGAGAGCGCACCGGGGAGCTGTTTTTT

d_gene: .
v_gene: TRBV28
j_gene: TRBJ2-2
abundance: .
CDR3aa: CASSLEGAGGNTGELFF
CDR3nt: TGTGCCAGCAGTCTTGAGGGGGCGGGAGGGAACACCGGGGAGCTGTTTTTT

d_gene: TRBD2
v_gene: TRBV6-1
j_gene: TRBJ2-4
abundance: medium-sized
CDR3aa: CASSVIAGGVNIQYF
CDR3nt: TGTGCCAGCAGTGTGATAGCGGGAGGAGTAAACATTCAGTACTTC

d_gene: .
v_gene: TRBV4-3
j_gene: TRBJ2-6
abundance: .
CDR3aa: CASSQDSGAGANVLTF
CDR3nt: TGCGCCAGCAGCCAAGATTCGGGTGCCGGGGCCAACGTCCTGACTTTC

d_gene: .
v_gene: TRBV7-2
j_gene: TRBJ2-1
abundance: .
CDR3aa: CASSPVGGSHEQFF
CDR3nt: TGTGCCAGCAGCCCAGTGGGGGGTTCCCATGAGCAGTTCTTC

d_gene: .
v_gene: TRBV6-4
j_gene: TRBJ1-5
abundance: few
CDR3aa: CASSDSLNNQPQHF
CDR3nt: TGTGCCAGCAGTGACTCCCTAAACAATCAGCCCCAGCATTTT

d_gene: TRBD2
v_gene: TRBV5-6
j_gene: TRBJ2-1
abundance: .
CDR3aa: CASSAGLADNEQFF
CDR3nt: TGTGCCAGCAGCGCGGGACTAGCGGACAATGAGCAGTTCTTC

d_gene: .
v_gene: TRBV19
j_gene: TRBJ2-1
abundance: .
CDR3aa: CASSIDRGQYNEQFF
CDR3nt: TGTGCCAGTAGTATAGATAGGGGTCAGTACAATGAGCAGTTCTTC

d_gene: .
v_gene: TRBV7-2
j_gene: TRBJ1-1
abundance: .
CDR3aa: CASSFQGKAEAFF
CDR3nt: TGTGCCAGCAGCTTCCAGGGAAAGGCTGAAGCTTTCTTT

d_gene: .
v_gene: TRBV4-1
j_gene: TRBJ1-1
abundance: .
CDR3aa: CASSQALRQSNTEAFF
CDR3nt: TGCGCCAGCAGCCAAGCCCTTCGACAGAGTAACACTGAAGCTTTCTTT

d_gene: TRBD1
v_gene: TRBV28
j_gene: TRBJ1-4
abundance: few
CDR3aa: CASRGTGVARGEKLFF
CDR3nt: TGTGCCAGCAGGGGGACAGGGGTGGCCCGCGGTGAAAAACTGTTTTTT

d_gene: .
v_gene: TRBV18
j_gene: TRBJ2-7
abundance: many
CDR3aa: CASSSEGHTYEQYF
CDR3nt: TGTGCCAGCTCATCGGAGGGACATACCTACGAGCAGTACTTC

d_gene: TRBD2
v_gene: TRBV7-7
j_gene: TRBJ2-5
abundance: once
CDR3aa: CASSLAGGLGEETQYF
CDR3nt: TGTGCCAGCAGTCTAGCGGGAGGGCTGGGTGAAGAGACCCAGTACTTC